This T cell receptor (beta chain) was found in a study of cytomegalovirus exposure and HLA in healthy donors. Study-level background: From donors who were HLA-typed, an early data release held 70 million to 90 million unique TCRs. Study-wide results and caveats: When analyzed later, a missense DCLRE1C variant was found to be linked to TCR beta V- and J-gene trimming. It was reportedly the case that the classifier diagnosed cytomegalovirus status with high specificity and sensitivity.

V was cut by 4 bases and J by 8 bases, with 17 bases left in between. The CDR3 totals 14 residues. Germline V CDR1 and CDR2: MDHEN, SYDVKM. A word on this clone: Its antigen is still unknown.

It was with 60 Vbeta and 13 Jbeta primers that the PCR ran. Some clones are missing from TCRdb's copy, which holds only in-frame ones; the method was immunoSEQ multiplex PCR. The table shows roughly 110,000 clones, with around 76% occurring only once. V gene TRBV28 combines with J gene TRBJ1-2, with D uncertain. Sequences were obtained from PBMCs. The sequence came from a woman in her 50s in good health and CMV-seropositive. CDR3 sequence (DNA): TGTGCCAGCAGTTCGGGAGTGGCAGCTTGGGGCTACACCTTC. Its protein is CASSSGVAAWGYTF.